The rows below give T cell receptor beta chains drawn from one sample of a study of identical twins. In TCRdb, the 5' RACE reads were re-called with MiXCR into one record per CDR3 protein. This table has fewer than 350,000 distinct CDR3 sequences, under 9% appearing once. This same sample was also part of a study on yellow fever vaccine responses in identical twins.

The sample consisted of memory (CD45RO+) T cells sorted from blood. These receptors were taken from a woman aged 18-29 years in good health. Both conserved end residues are part of each CDR3. The order of the fields is J gene, clone size, V gene, CDR3 protein. Clone size appears in some rows only: once, few, many, or a class for an expanded clone.

j_call: TRBJ2-7; clone_size: NA; v_call: TRBV7-8; cdr3_aa: CASSPPGRLFEQYF
j_call: TRBJ1-5; clone_size: NA; v_call: TRBV3-1; cdr3_aa: CASSHQGAGQPQHF
j_call: TRBJ2-1; clone_size: NA; v_call: TRBV28; cdr3_aa: CASRRKVLAGNYNEQFF
j_call: TRBJ1-4; clone_size: few; v_call: TRBV15; cdr3_aa: CATSASPGQINEKLFF
j_call: TRBJ2-3; clone_size: many; v_call: TRBV7-8; cdr3_aa: CASSLVGDTQYF
j_call: TRBJ2-5; clone_size: NA; v_call: TRBV6-5; cdr3_aa: CASSYEGGRIKETQYF
j_call: TRBJ1-2; clone_size: NA; v_call: TRBV6-4; cdr3_aa: CASRAGTGGLYGYTF
j_call: TRBJ2-1; clone_size: NA; v_call: TRBV18; cdr3_aa: CASSPAENNEQFF
j_call: TRBJ2-5; clone_size: many; v_call: TRBV24-1; cdr3_aa: CATSDPDGKETQYF
j_call: TRBJ1-3; clone_size: many; v_call: TRBV12-3/TRBV12-4; cdr3_aa: CASSADPGNTIYF
j_call: TRBJ1-1; clone_size: many; v_call: TRBV9; cdr3_aa: CASSANFRTEAFF
j_call: TRBJ1-2; clone_size: NA; v_call: TRBV3-1; cdr3_aa: CASSRSDLGGAYGYTF
j_call: TRBJ2-1; clone_size: few; v_call: TRBV7-6; cdr3_aa: CASSLARQGGSYNEQFF
j_call: TRBJ2-5; clone_size: many; v_call: TRBV6-1; cdr3_aa: CASSEGGLAGWYQETQYF
j_call: TRBJ1-4; clone_size: many; v_call: TRBV5-1; cdr3_aa: CASSHRGNTNEKLFF
j_call: TRBJ2-1; clone_size: many; v_call: TRBV7-6; cdr3_aa: CASSLDRGNEQFF
j_call: TRBJ1-1; clone_size: NA; v_call: TRBV13; cdr3_aa: CASSLRGGVRTMNTEAFF
j_call: TRBJ1-3; clone_size: many; v_call: TRBV10-3; cdr3_aa: CAISAGTMESGNTIYF
j_call: TRBJ2-5; clone_size: NA; v_call: TRBV12-3/TRBV12-4; cdr3_aa: CASSFGDRDQETQYF
j_call: TRBJ2-5; clone_size: many; v_call: TRBV29-1; cdr3_aa: CSVNPGWGTNAQETQYF
j_call: TRBJ2-3; clone_size: NA; v_call: TRBV19; cdr3_aa: CGSSINGAGAGADTQYF
j_call: TRBJ1-1; clone_size: few; v_call: TRBV7-8; cdr3_aa: CASSLGGWGLGDTEAFF
j_call: TRBJ1-5; clone_size: many; v_call: TRBV29-1; cdr3_aa: CSVRQGKGNQPQHF
j_call: TRBJ2-7; clone_size: few; v_call: TRBV6-5; cdr3_aa: CASSLTSGTAYEQYF
j_call: TRBJ2-2; clone_size: many; v_call: TRBV21-1; cdr3_aa: CASSKAGGIGELFF
j_call: TRBJ1-1; clone_size: few; v_call: TRBV13; cdr3_aa: CASSLNIGQSNTEAFF
j_call: TRBJ1-2; clone_size: few; v_call: TRBV2; cdr3_aa: CASSALRINYGYTF
j_call: TRBJ2-3; clone_size: NA; v_call: TRBV28; cdr3_aa: CASPPRQGGSDTQYF
j_call: TRBJ1-5; clone_size: NA; v_call: TRBV12-3/TRBV12-4; cdr3_aa: CASSSQEYFQPQHF
j_call: TRBJ2-5; clone_size: NA; v_call: TRBV6-2/TRBV6-3; cdr3_aa: CASSFGLGGETQYF
j_call: TRBJ2-2; clone_size: many; v_call: TRBV12-3/TRBV12-4; cdr3_aa: CATTAGLNTGELFF
j_call: TRBJ1-4; clone_size: NA; v_call: TRBV20-1; cdr3_aa: CSTPGTEAGKLFF
j_call: TRBJ2-3; clone_size: few; v_call: TRBV6-5; cdr3_aa: CASSYAGEGTDTQYF
j_call: TRBJ2-1; clone_size: few; v_call: TRBV15; cdr3_aa: CATISGQGSYNEQFF
j_call: TRBJ2-1; clone_size: few; v_call: TRBV20-1; cdr3_aa: CSASLWGANEQFF
j_call: TRBJ1-5; clone_size: many; v_call: TRBV3-1; cdr3_aa: CASSHAGIGQPQHF
j_call: TRBJ2-5; clone_size: many; v_call: TRBV24-1; cdr3_aa: CATSATGGGETQYF
j_call: TRBJ2-3; clone_size: few; v_call: TRBV20-1; cdr3_aa: CSARVWDLRTDTQYF
j_call: TRBJ1-6; clone_size: many; v_call: TRBV18; cdr3_aa: CASSTGTGLSPLHF
j_call: TRBJ2-5; clone_size: few; v_call: TRBV28; cdr3_aa: CASSFVVQETQYF
j_call: TRBJ2-3; clone_size: few; v_call: TRBV15; cdr3_aa: CATSRTRLAGPTDTQYF
j_call: TRBJ2-3; clone_size: few; v_call: TRBV7-9; cdr3_aa: CASSFSPDTQYF
j_call: TRBJ2-2; clone_size: few; v_call: TRBV6-6; cdr3_aa: CASSYQVSGELFF
j_call: TRBJ2-1; clone_size: NA; v_call: TRBV12-3/TRBV12-4; cdr3_aa: CASSPTSAMRFF
j_call: TRBJ1-1; clone_size: NA; v_call: TRBV25-1; cdr3_aa: CASRRQVNTEAFF
j_call: TRBJ1-2; clone_size: few; v_call: TRBV28; cdr3_aa: CASSSDRGLYGYTF
j_call: TRBJ2-6; clone_size: few; v_call: TRBV5-6; cdr3_aa: CASSPPGRAFGGANVLTF
j_call: TRBJ2-3; clone_size: many; v_call: TRBV6-4; cdr3_aa: CASSQTPGQGDDTQYF
j_call: TRBJ1-1; clone_size: few; v_call: TRBV20-1; cdr3_aa: CSARHRAGNTEAFF
j_call: TRBJ2-7; clone_size: few; v_call: TRBV27; cdr3_aa: CASSLAATGQGFEQYF
j_call: TRBJ2-1; clone_size: few; v_call: TRBV4-1; cdr3_aa: CASSLGLAGGVGEQFF
j_call: TRBJ2-7; clone_size: NA; v_call: TRBV6-1; cdr3_aa: CASKGVGSSYEQYF
j_call: TRBJ2-1; clone_size: NA; v_call: TRBV6-4; cdr3_aa: CASKYSPDSYNEQFF
j_call: TRBJ2-3; clone_size: many; v_call: TRBV27; cdr3_aa: CASALRPASDTQYF
j_call: TRBJ2-7; clone_size: many; v_call: TRBV29-1; cdr3_aa: CSVQTLLTYEQYF
j_call: TRBJ2-2; clone_size: many; v_call: TRBV5-1; cdr3_aa: CASRLATNTGELFF
j_call: TRBJ2-5; clone_size: many; v_call: TRBV7-6; cdr3_aa: CASSSPFGPQETQYF
j_call: TRBJ1-1; clone_size: many; v_call: TRBV3-1; cdr3_aa: CASSFSGQGEAFF
j_call: TRBJ2-2; clone_size: NA; v_call: TRBV4-2; cdr3_aa: CASSHLTENTGELFF
j_call: TRBJ2-2; clone_size: NA; v_call: TRBV11-2; cdr3_aa: CASSLDLRGPGELFF